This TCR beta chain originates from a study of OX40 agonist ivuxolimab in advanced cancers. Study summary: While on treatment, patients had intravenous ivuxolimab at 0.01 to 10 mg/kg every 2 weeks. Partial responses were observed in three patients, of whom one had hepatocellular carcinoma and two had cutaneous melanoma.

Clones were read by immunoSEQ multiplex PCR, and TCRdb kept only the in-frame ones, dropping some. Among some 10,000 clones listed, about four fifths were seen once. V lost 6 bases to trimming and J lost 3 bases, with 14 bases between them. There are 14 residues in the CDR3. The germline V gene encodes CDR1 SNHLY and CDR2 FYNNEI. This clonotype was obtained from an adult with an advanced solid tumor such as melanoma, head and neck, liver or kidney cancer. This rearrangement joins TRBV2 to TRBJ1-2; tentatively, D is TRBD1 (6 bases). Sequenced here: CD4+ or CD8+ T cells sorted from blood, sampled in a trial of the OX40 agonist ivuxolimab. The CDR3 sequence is CASRRTDLDYGYTF. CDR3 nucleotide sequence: TGTGCCAGCAGGAGGACAGATCTAGACTATGGCTACACCTTC.